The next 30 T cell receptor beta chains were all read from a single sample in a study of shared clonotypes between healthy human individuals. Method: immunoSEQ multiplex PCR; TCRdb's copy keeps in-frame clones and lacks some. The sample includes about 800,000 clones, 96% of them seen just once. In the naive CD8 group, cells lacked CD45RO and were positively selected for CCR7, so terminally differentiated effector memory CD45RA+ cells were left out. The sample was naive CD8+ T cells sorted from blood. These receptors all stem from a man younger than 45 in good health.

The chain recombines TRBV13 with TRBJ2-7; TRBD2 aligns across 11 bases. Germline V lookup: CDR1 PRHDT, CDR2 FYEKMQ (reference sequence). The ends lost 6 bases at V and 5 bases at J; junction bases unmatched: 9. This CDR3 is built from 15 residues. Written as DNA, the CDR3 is TGTGCCAGCAGTTCGACTAGCGGGACTGATAACGAGCAGTACTTC. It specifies CASSSTSGTDNEQYF.

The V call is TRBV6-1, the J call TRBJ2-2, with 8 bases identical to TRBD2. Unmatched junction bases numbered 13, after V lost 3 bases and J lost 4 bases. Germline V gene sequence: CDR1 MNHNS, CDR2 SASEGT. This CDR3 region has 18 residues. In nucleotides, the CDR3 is TGTGCCAGCAGTGATTTCCCCCCGGGACTAGTGGTCACCGGGGAGCTGTTTTTT. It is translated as CASSDFPPGLVVTGELFF.

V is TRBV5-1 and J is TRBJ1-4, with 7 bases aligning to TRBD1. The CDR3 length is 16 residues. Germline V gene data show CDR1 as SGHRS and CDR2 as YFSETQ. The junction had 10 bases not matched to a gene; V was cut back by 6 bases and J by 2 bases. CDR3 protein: CASTQTGSSTNEKLFF. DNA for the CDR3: TGCGCCAGCACCCAGACAGGGAGTTCGACTAATGAAAAACTGTTTTTT.

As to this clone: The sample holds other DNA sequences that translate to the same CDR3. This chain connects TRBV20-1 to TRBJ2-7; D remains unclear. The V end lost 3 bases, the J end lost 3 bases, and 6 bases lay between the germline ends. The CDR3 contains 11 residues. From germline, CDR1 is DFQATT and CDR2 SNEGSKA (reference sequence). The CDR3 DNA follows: TGCAGTGCTAGGCAAAGCTACGAGCAGTACTTC. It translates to CSARQSYEQYF.

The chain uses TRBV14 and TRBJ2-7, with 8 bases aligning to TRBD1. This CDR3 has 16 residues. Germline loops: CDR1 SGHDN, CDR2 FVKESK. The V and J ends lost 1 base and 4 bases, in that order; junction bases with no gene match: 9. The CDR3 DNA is TGTGCCAGCAGCCAAGGAGGACAGGGTGTTATGTACGAGCAGTACTTC. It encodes CASSQGGQGVMYEQYF.

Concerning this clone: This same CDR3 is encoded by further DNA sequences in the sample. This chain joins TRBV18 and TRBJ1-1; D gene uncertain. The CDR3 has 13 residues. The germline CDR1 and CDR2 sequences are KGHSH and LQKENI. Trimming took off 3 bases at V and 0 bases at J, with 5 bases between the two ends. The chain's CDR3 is CASSPAVNTEAFF. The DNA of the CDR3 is TGTGCCAGCTCACCGGCAGTGAACACTGAAGCTTTCTTT.

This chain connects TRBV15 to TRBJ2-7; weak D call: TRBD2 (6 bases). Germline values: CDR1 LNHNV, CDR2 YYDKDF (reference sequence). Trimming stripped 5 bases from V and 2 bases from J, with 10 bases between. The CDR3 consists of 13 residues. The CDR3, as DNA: TGTGCCACCAGCGGGGGACTCGCCTACGAGCAGTACTTC. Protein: CATSGGLAYEQYF.

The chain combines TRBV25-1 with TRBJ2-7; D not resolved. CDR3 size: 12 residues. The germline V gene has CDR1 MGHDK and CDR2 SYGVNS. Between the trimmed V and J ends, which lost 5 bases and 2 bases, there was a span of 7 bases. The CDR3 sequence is CASSPTTYEQYF. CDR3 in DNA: TGTGCCAGCAGTCCCACCACCTACGAGCAGTACTTC.

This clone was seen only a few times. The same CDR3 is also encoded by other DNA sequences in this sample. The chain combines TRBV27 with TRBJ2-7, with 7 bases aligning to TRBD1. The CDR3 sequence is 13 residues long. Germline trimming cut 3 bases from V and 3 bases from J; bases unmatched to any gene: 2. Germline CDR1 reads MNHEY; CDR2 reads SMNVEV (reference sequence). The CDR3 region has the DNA TGTGCCAGCAGTTTGGGACAGCTCTACGAGCAGTACTTC. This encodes CASSLGQLYEQYF.

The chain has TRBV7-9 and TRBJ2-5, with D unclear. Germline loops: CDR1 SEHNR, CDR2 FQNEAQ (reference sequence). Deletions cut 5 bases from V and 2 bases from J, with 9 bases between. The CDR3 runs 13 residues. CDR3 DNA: TGTGCCAGCAGCCACCCCGTACAAGAGACCCAGTACTTC. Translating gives CASSHPVQETQYF.

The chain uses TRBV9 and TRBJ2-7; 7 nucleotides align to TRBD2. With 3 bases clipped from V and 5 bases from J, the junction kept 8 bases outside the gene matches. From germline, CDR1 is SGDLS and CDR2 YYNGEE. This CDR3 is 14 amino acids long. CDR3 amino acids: CASSDGGRFNEQYF. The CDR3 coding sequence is TGTGCCAGCAGCGACGGGGGGAGGTTCAACGAGCAGTACTTC. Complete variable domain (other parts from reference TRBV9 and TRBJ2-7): DSGVTQTPKHLITATGQRVTLRCSPRSGDLSVYWYQQSLDQGLQFLIQYYNGEERAKGNILERFSAQQFPDLHSELNLSSLELGDSALYFCASSDGGRFNEQYFGPGTRLTVT.

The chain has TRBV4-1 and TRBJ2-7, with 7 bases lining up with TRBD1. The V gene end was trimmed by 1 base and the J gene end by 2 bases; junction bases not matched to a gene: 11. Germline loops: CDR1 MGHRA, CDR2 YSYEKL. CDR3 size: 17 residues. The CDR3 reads CASSQVGAGTAAYEQYF. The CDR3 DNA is TGCGCCAGCAGCCAAGTAGGTGCCGGGACAGCTGCCTACGAGCAGTACTTC.

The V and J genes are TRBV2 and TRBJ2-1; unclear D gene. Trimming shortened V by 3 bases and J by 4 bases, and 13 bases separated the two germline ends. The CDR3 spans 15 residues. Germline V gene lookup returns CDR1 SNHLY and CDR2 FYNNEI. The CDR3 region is CASSDSWYGYNEQFF. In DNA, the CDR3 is TGTGCCAGCAGTGATTCATGGTACGGGTACAATGAGCAGTTCTTC.

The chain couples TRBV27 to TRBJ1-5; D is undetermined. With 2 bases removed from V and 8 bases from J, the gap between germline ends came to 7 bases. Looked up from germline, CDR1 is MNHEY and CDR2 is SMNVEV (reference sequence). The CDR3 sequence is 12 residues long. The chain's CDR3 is CASSLPGEPQHF. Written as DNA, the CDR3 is TGTGCCAGCAGTTTACCCGGTGAGCCCCAGCATTTT.

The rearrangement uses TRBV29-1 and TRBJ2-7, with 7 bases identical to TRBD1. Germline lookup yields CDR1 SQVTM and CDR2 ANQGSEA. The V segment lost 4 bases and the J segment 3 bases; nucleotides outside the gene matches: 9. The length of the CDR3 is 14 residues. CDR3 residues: CSVVWTGEFYEQYF. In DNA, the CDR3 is TGCAGCGTTGTCTGGACAGGAGAATTCTACGAGCAGTACTTC.

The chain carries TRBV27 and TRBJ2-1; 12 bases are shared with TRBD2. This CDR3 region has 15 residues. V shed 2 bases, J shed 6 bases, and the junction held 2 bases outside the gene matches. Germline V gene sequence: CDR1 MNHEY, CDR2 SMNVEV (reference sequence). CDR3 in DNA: TGTGCCAGCAGTTTACTAGCGGGAGGGGTCAATGAGCAGTTCTTC. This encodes CASSLLAGGVNEQFF.

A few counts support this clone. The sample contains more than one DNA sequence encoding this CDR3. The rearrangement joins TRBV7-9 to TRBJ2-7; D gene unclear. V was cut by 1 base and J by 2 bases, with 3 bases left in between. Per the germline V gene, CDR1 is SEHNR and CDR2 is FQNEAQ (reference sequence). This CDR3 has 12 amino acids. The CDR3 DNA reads TGTGCCAGCAGCTTAGGGGCCTACGAGCAGTACTTC. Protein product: CASSLGAYEQYF.

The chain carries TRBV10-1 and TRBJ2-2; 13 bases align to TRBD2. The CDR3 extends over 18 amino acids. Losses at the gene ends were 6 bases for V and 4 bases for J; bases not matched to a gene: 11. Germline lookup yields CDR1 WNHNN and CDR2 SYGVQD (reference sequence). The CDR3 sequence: CASSPGLAGAGTTGELFF. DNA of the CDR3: TGCGCCAGCAGCCCAGGACTAGCGGGAGCGGGGACCACCGGGGAGCTGTTTTTT.

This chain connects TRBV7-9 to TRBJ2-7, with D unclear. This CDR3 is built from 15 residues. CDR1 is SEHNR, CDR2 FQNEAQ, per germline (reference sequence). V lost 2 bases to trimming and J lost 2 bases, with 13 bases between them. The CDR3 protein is CASSLSENPAYEQYF. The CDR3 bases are TGTGCCAGCAGCTTAAGCGAGAACCCGGCCTACGAGCAGTACTTC.

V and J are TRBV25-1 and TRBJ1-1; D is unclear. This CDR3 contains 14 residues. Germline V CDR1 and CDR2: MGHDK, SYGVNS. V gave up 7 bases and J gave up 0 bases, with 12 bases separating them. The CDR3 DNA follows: TGTGCCAGCACCGAAGGAGGGATGAACACTGAAGCTTTCTTT. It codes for CASTEGGMNTEAFF.

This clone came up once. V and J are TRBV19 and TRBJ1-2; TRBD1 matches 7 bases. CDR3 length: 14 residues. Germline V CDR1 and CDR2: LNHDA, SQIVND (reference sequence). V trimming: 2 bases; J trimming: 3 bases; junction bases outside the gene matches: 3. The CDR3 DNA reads TGTGCCAGTAGTATACCACAGGGGCACTATGGCTACACCTTC. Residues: CASSIPQGHYGYTF.

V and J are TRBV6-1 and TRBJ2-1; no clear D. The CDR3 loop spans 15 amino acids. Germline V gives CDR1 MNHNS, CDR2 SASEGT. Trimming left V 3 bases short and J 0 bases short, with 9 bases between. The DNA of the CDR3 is TGTGCCAGCAGTGATGACAAGAGCTCCTACAATGAGCAGTTCTTC. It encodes CASSDDKSSYNEQFF.

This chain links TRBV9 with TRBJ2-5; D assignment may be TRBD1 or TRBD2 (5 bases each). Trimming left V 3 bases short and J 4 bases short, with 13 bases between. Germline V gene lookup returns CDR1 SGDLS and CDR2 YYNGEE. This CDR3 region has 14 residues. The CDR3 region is CASSGGGVTETQYF. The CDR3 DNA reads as TGTGCCAGCAGCGGTGGGGGAGTGACAGAGACCCAGTACTTC.

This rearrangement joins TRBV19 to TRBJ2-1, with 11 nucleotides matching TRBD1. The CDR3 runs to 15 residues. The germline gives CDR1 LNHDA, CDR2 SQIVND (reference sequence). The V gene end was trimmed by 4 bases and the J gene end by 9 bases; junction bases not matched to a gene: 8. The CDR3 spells CASSTDRGRIIEQFF. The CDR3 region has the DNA TGTGCCAGTAGTACGGACAGGGGGCGAATTATTGAGCAGTTCTTC.

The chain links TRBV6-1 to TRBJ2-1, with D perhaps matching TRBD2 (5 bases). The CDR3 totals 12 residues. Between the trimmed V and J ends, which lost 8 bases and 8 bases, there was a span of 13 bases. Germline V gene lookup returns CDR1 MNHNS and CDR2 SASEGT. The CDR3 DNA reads TGTGCCAGCGGGCGGGTGAGGGATGAGCAGTTCTTC. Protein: CASGRVRDEQFF.

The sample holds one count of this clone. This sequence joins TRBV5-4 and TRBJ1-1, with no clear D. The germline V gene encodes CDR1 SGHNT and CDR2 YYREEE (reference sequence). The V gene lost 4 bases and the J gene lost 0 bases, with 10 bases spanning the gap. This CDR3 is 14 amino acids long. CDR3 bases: TGTGCCAGCAGCATAGATAATTTGAACACTGAAGCTTTCTTT. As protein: CASSIDNLNTEAFF.

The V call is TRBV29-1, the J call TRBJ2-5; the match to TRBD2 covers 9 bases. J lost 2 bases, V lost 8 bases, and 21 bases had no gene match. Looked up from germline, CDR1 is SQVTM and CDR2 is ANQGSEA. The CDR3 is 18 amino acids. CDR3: CSPLHRPLLAGEQETQYF. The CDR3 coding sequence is TGCAGCCCCCTCCACCGACCGTTACTAGCGGGCGAACAAGAGACCCAGTACTTC.

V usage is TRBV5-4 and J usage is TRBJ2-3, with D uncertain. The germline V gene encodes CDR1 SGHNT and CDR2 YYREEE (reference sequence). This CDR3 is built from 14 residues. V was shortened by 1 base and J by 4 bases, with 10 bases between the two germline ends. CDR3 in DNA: TGTGCCAGCAGCTTGTCCGTAGGCCCAGATACGCAGTATTTT. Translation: CASSLSVGPDTQYF.

The CDR3 loop is CSVHSYEQYF. For the CDR3, the DNA is TGCAGTGTTCACTCCTACGAGCAGTACTTC. This chain connects TRBV20-1 to TRBJ2-7, with D uncertain. Looked up from germline, CDR1 is DFQATT and CDR2 is SNEGSKA (reference sequence). The V and J ends lost 7 bases and 0 bases respectively, with 4 bases between them. CDR3 length: 10 amino acids.

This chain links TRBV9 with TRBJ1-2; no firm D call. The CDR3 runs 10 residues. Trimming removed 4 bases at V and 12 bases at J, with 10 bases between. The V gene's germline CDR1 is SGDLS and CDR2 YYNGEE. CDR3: CASSPSGDTF. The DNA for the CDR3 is TGTGCCAGCAGCCCGTCCGGTGACACCTTC.